These 10 T cell receptor beta chains were sequenced from one sample in a study of blood T cell repertoires in COVID-19. Assay: immunoSEQ multiplex PCR; the TCRdb copy retains only in-frame clones and omits some. The repertoire consists of more than 110,000 clones, with roughly four fifths occurring once and the leading ten covering less than 5%. Material: peripheral blood. These receptors originate from a woman older than 75 with acute or convalescent COVID-19.

The V call is TRBV7-2, the J call TRBJ1-1; 7 nucleotides match TRBD1. Germline lookup yields CDR1 SGHTA and CDR2 FQGNSA. V was clipped by 5 bases and J by 6 bases; unmatched bases: 6. The CDR3 is made up of 13 amino acids. The CDR3 region has the DNA TGTGCCAGCAGCAGACGACAGGGCTCTGAAGCTTTCTTT. It translates to CASSRRQGSEAFF.

The V call is TRBV7-2, the J call TRBJ1-1; no clear D. The germline V gene encodes CDR1 SGHTA and CDR2 FQGNSA. Trimming stripped 1 base from V and 1 base from J, with 10 bases between. The CDR3 is 15 amino acids. CDR3 residues: CASSLGRVKNTEAFF. The DNA for the CDR3 is TGTGCCAGCAGCTTAGGCCGGGTAAAGAACACTGAAGCTTTCTTT. Full variable domain (missing parts from reference TRBV7-2 and TRBJ1-1): GAGVSQSPSNKVTEKGKDVELRCDPISGHTALYWYRQSLGQGLEFLIYFQGNSAPDKSGLPSDRFSAERTGGSVSTLTIQRTQQEDSAVYLCASSLGRVKNTEAFFGQGTRLTVV.

The rearrangement uses TRBV3-1 (or the pseudogene TRBV3-2) and TRBJ2-7; 9 bases agree with TRBD1. Germline assignment: CDR1 LGHDT and CDR2 YNNKEL (reference sequence). CDR3 size: 13 residues. V was pared by 0 bases and J by 11 bases, with 5 bases of the junction left unmatched. CDR3 in DNA: TGTGCCAGCAGCCAAGACACCGGGACAGGGAAGTACTTC. As protein: CASSQDTGTGKYF.

The chain recombines TRBV6-5 with TRBJ1-2; 7 bases align to TRBD1. The junction had 11 bases not matched to a gene; V was cut back by 6 bases and J by 7 bases. The CDR3 extends over 14 amino acids. From germline, CDR1 is MNHEY and CDR2 SVGAGI. CDR3 sequence reads: CASSFDDRVGGYTF. The CDR3 DNA follows: TGTGCCAGCAGCTTCGACGACAGGGTTGGTGGCTACACCTTC.

The rearrangement uses TRBV15 and TRBJ2-5; 12 bases are shared with TRBD2. The CDR3 is 15 amino acids. The V gene's germline CDR1 is LNHNV and CDR2 YYDKDF (reference sequence). The V and J ends lost 6 bases and 3 bases, in that order; junction bases with no gene match: 5. The CDR3 DNA reads as TGTGCCACCAGGGGACTAGCGGGCGGGGAAGAGACCCAGTACTTC. Amino acid sequence: CATRGLAGGEETQYF.

This chain uses TRBV28 with TRBJ2-7, with 11 bases identical to TRBD2. The CDR3 runs to 15 residues. V shed 6 bases and J 2 bases; nucleotides not matched to a gene: 6. Germline V gene lookup returns CDR1 MDHEN and CDR2 SYDVKM. CDR3 amino acids: CASRRSGGGPYEQYF. CDR3 sequence (DNA): TGTGCCAGCAGGCGTAGCGGGGGGGGTCCCTACGAGCAGTACTTC.

The chain uses TRBV2 and TRBJ2-3; 10 positions match TRBD2. This CDR3 comprises 17 residues. Per germline, CDR1 SNHLY and CDR2 FYNNEI. V shed 7 bases and J 3 bases; nucleotides not matched to a gene: 13. The DNA for the CDR3 is TGTGCCAGCAATAGACGGGTAGCGGGGGGTGGGACAGATACGCAGTATTTT. Amino acids: CASNRRVAGGGTDTQYF.

The chain couples TRBV20-1 to TRBJ1-5; no definite D call. Between the trimmed V and J ends, which lost 3 bases and 4 bases, there was a span of 4 bases. In germline, CDR1 is DFQATT, CDR2 SNEGSKA (reference sequence). This CDR3 has 11 residues. CDR3 sequence reads: CSASRNQPQHF. The DNA of the CDR3 is TGCAGTGCTAGCAGAAATCAGCCCCAGCATTTT.

This clone is a singleton in its sample. This sequence joins TRBV30 and TRBJ2-3; 8 nucleotides match TRBD1. The CDR3 runs to 15 residues. With 7 bases clipped from V and 0 bases from J, the junction kept 9 bases outside the gene matches. Germline V lookup: CDR1 GTSNPN, CDR2 SVGIG (reference sequence). This CDR3 reads CASGQGALSTDTQYF. As DNA, the CDR3 is TGTGCCTCGGGCCAGGGGGCGTTGAGCACAGATACGCAGTATTTT.

The chain carries TRBV28 and TRBJ2-3, with D perhaps matching TRBD1 (6 bases). The germline CDR1 and CDR2 sequences are MDHEN and SYDVKM. V shed 7 bases and J shed 2 bases, with 16 bases lying between them. CDR3 size: 15 residues. The CDR3 sequence is CASKLSGQTTDTQYF. CDR3 DNA: TGTGCCAGCAAGCTTTCGGGACAAACCACAGATACGCAGTATTTT.